This T cell receptor beta chain was captured by sequencing in a study of blood T cells in healthy people across ages (dated by TCRdb to between 2015 and 2016). Concerning the study at large: In model experiments, template switching captured about one uniquely barcoded TCR beta cDNA molecule for every two T cells. The donors were split into four age groups: young (average about 16 years), middle-aged (around 37), aged (roughly 60) and long-lived (approximately 80). To avoid experimental bias, donors of different ages were spread randomly across the sequencing lanes. Using deep sequencing normalized with unique cDNA molecular identifiers, the study measured how TCR beta repertoire diversity changes with age. The study analyzed two additional independent replicas of 1 million unique cDNA reads from the same blood draw for two donors, one aged 18 to 29 and one aged 80 or older.

The method was 5' RACE. A second PCR of about 7 to 12 cycles was performed with a sample-barcoded 5' primer and a J-beta primer mix. A template-switch 5' adaptor carrying 12 random nucleotides introduced a unique molecular identifier onto each TCR beta cDNA molecule. Each sample yielded at least 2.5 million CDR3-containing paired-end reads. All of the RNA was converted into first-strand cDNA using the Mint cDNA synthesis kit, with a TRBC-specific oligonucleotide serving as the primer. Following uracil-DNA glycosylase treatment, all cDNA underwent a first 18-cycle PCR with the universal primers M1SS and BC2_uni_R. In the source study's methods: For normalization, 1 million high-quality reads, each with a distinct molecular identifier, were randomly selected from each sample. Reads sharing molecular identifiers were discarded rather than binned into consensus sequences. CDR3 identification, clonotype clustering and error correction used MiTCR with a Q25 quality threshold and the strictest error-elimination algorithm. A nonparametric unseen species model with Euler transformation was used to estimate a lower bound on total TCR beta diversity. TCRdb's own reprocessing of the public reads used fastp at Q25 and MiXCR and kept productive beta chains. Here each entry gathers all rows of one CDR3 protein and keeps the most common genes and DNA. TCRdb, not the authors, supplied the V and J calls. This sample lists roughly 1.9 million distinct CDR3 sequences; 35% to 50% were detected once. Approximately 22% of the sample is held by the ten biggest clonotypes.

What the research found in general, with its limitations: Estimates of total diversity from one million sequenced T cells were regarded as lower bounds and underestimates. As age increased, observed TCR beta diversity per million T cells dropped in a roughly linear way, and a significant reduction was already evident by age roughly 36. Because the CMV infection status of the donors was unknown, age-related changes in expanded clonotypes may potentially have been confounded. Because profiling used bulk unsorted PBMCs, naive and antigen-experienced compartments could not be compared conclusively. Compared with the aged group, the long-lived group had more naive CD4+ T cells, fewer expanded clones and increased TCR diversity, a pattern suggesting age selection. Observed TCR beta diversity correlated strongly with the percentage of naive T cells measured by flow cytometry.

With regard to this clonotype: Its recognized antigen is unknown. No much larger clonotype is one base removed from it; base qualities were not supplied.

The donors were roughly 40 Caucasian individuals from Russia, aged roughly 6 to 100 years, who were systemically healthy. Approximately 9.3 milliliters of peripheral blood were collected from each donor into EDTA-treated Vacutainer tubes. Ficoll-Paque density-gradient centrifugation was used to isolate PBMCs, with at least 7 million obtained per sample. Trizol reagent was used to extract total RNA from the PBMCs, yielding at least 5 micrograms per sample. The percentages of naive CD45RAhigh/CD27high T cells were determined by flow cytometry on a PBMC aliquot from every donor. From the cysteine through the phenylalanine, the CDR3 covers 14 amino acids. The DNA shown is the 42-base CDR3, in frame from base 1. The germline V gene yields SNHLY for CDR1 and FYNNEI for CDR2. V loses 8 bases of germline sequence and J loses 3 bases, and the interval between the two ends is 15 bases.

The material sequenced was blood. The chain employs TRBV2 and TRBJ2-3; a tentative D call is TRBD1 (5 bases match). This TCR was sampled from a human donor in good health. The DNA is TGTGCCAGCTCAGACTCAGGGAAAACAGATACGCAGTATTTT. Translation gives CASSDSGKTDTQYF.